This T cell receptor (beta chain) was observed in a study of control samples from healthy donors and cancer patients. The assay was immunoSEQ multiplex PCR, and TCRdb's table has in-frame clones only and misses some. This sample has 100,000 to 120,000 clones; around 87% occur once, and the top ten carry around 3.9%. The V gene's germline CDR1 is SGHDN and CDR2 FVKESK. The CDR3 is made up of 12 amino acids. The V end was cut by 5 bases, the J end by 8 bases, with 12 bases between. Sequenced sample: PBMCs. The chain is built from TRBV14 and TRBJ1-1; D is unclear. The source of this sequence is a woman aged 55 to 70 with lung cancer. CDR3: CASSSLGYEAFF. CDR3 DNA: TGTGCCAGCAGCTCCCTGGGTTACGAAGCTTTCTTT.